This paragraph reports one TCR beta chain. Its antigen is as yet unknown. Genomic DNA yielded TCR beta CDR3, amplified by two-round multiplex PCR. Used in first-round PCR were primers specific to each TRBV and TRBJ gene. TCRdb re-derived calls from the multiplex PCR reads in MiXCR, one entry per CDR3 protein. The sample lists some 10,000 distinct CDR3 sequences, approximately 40% occurring once. This entry comes from a study of prognosis after radiotherapy for stage I lung cancer. Study summary: April 2018 to early 2019 saw enrollment of stage I non-small cell lung cancer patients. Approximately 15 patients had newly diagnosed primary stage I lung tumors, and about 5 had oligometastatic NSCLC after surgical resection of the primary tumor. Tumors were squamous cell carcinoma in over 5 patients and adenocarcinoma in about twelve.

Study observations and caveats: Reduced unique TCR clone counts were recorded after stereotactic body radiation therapy, with a median of about 10,000 versus 6,900.

Germline V lookup: CDR1 DFQATT, CDR2 SNEGSKA (reference sequence). This CDR3 is built from 16 residues. Trimming took off 1 base at V and 5 bases at J, with 18 bases between the two ends. The chain employs TRBV20-1 and TRBJ2-1; possible D gene TRBD2, 5 bases. The material was PBMCs, obtained before or after stereotactic body radiation therapy (not recorded which). This clonotype was obtained from a donor at least 50 years old with non-small cell lung cancer. As DNA, the CDR3 is TGCAGTGCTAGAGCACTACTAGAGGGCTACGACAATGAGCAGTTCTTC. It translates to CSARALLEGYDNEQFF.